These 17 T cell receptor beta chains were sequenced from one sample in a study of cytomegalovirus exposure and HLA in healthy donors. In the PCR, 60 Vbeta and 13 Jbeta primers were used. TCRdb's copy holds only in-frame clones and misses some; the assay was immunoSEQ multiplex PCR. The table lists roughly 40,000 clones. The source material was PBMCs. The receptors here all came from a middle-aged man in good health and CMV-seropositive.

The chain couples TRBV2 to TRBJ2-7; 7 bases line up with TRBD1. The CDR3 is 14 amino acids. The V and J ends lost 6 bases and 3 bases, in that order; junction bases with no gene match: 8. The germline V gene encodes CDR1 SNHLY and CDR2 FYNNEI. CDR3 region: CASRRQGPSYEQYF. In DNA, the CDR3 is TGTGCCAGCAGACGACAGGGCCCGAGCTACGAGCAGTACTTC.

The chain has TRBV18 and TRBJ1-5, with 8 bases that match TRBD1. The CDR3 sequence is 16 residues long. Trimming took 3 bases from V and 0 from J; bases not matched to a gene: 4. The germline gives CDR1 KGHSH, CDR2 LQKENI. DNA of the CDR3: TGTGCCAGCTCACCCCAGGGGGCGCGTAGCAATCAGCCCCAGCATTTT. Residues: CASSPQGARSNQPQHF.

J is TRBJ2-3 and V is TRBV7-6, with a tentative D call TRBD2 (5 bases). CDR1 is SGHVS, CDR2 FNYEAQ, per germline. V was trimmed by 5 bases and J by 4 bases, leaving 16 bases between them. The CDR3 length is 15 residues. The CDR3 reads CASSPNGLPPDTQYF. CDR3 bases: TGTGCCAGCAGCCCAAACGGACTCCCCCCAGATACGCAGTATTTT.

CDR3 nucleotide sequence: TGCGCCAGCAGCGAGGCAAGCAATCAGCCCCAGCATTTT. This translates into CASSEASNQPQHF. This sequence joins TRBV5-1 and TRBJ1-5; D is undetermined. Germline CDR1 and CDR2: SGHRS and YFSETQ. V was shortened by 4 bases and J by 1 base, with 6 bases between the two germline ends. This CDR3 spans 13 amino acids.

The rearrangement links TRBV7-2 to TRBJ2-1; 8 bases are a match to TRBD2. Germline V gene sequence: CDR1 SGHTA, CDR2 FQGNSA. The CDR3 sequence is 15 residues long. V lost 7 bases to trimming and J lost 15 bases; unmatched junction nucleotides: 20. CDR3 in DNA: TGTGCCAGCAACTCGGGACCGGGACTAGGGGATGGAGGGTTCTTC. This sequence encodes CASNSGPGLGDGGFF. The variable domain in full, with the rest retrieved from reference TRBV7-2 and TRBJ2-1, is GAGVSQSPSNKVTEKGKDVELRCDPISGHTALYWYRQSLGQGLEFLIYFQGNSAPDKSGLPSDRFSAERTGGSVSTLTIQRTQQEDSAVYLCASNSGPGLGDGGFFGPGTRLTVL.

The rearrangement links TRBV2 to TRBJ2-4; perhaps TRBD1 as D (5 bases). This CDR3 comprises 12 residues. CDR1 and CDR2 (germline): SNHLY, FYNNEI. Trimming shortened V by 4 bases and J by 15 bases, and 16 bases separated the two germline ends. In DNA, the CDR3 is TGTGCCAGCAGTGGTGGGGCAAGGGGTCTGTACTTC. Residues: CASSGGARGLYF.

V is TRBV4-3 and J is TRBJ2-3; 7 bases are shared with TRBD2. The CDR3 extends over 17 amino acids. Germline values: CDR1 LGHNA, CDR2 YSLEER. Trimming at V came to 1 base and at J to 8 bases, leaving 15 bases not matched to a gene. The CDR3 bases are TGCGCCAGCAGCCAAGCAAGGGGAGTGGGGGGGTCTATTACGCAGTATTTT. It encodes CASSQARGVGGSITQYF.

About this clone: The junction shows a germline mismatch at one end, possibly a read error. At the DNA level, this CDR3 is encoded by other sequences in the same sample as well. V is TRBV25-1 and J is TRBJ2-5; 8 bases agree with TRBD1. Germline V CDR1 and CDR2: MGHDK, SYGVNS. The CDR3 spans 16 residues. CDR3 sequence reads: CASSESSRGPEETQYF. CDR3 in DNA: TGTGCCAGCAGTGAATCGAGCAGGGGGCCGGAGGAGACTCAGTACTTC.

The chain carries TRBV12-5 and TRBJ2-5; the D is unclear. The CDR3 is 13 residues long. Germline V gene lookup returns CDR1 LGHNT and CDR2 FRNRAP. The V gene lost 3 bases and the J gene lost 4 bases, with 9 bases spanning the gap. CDR3 residues: CASGFLGTETQYF. CDR3 in DNA: TGTGCTAGTGGTTTTCTAGGAACAGAGACCCAGTACTTC.

The genes are TRBV2 and TRBJ2-7; 13 bases map to TRBD2. This CDR3 is built from 15 residues. The junction had 4 bases not matched to a gene; V was cut back by 6 bases and J by 2 bases. From germline, CDR1 is SNHLY and CDR2 FYNNEI. CDR3: CASSGTSGVPYEQYF. Written as DNA, the CDR3 is TGTGCCAGCAGCGGGACTAGCGGGGTTCCCTACGAGCAGTACTTC.

This chain uses TRBV30 with TRBJ1-6, with 7 bases that match TRBD1. The CDR3 is 16 residues long. CDR1 and CDR2 from the germline V gene are GTSNPN and SVGIG (reference sequence). Trimming took 0 bases from V and 2 from J; bases not matched to a gene: 4. For the CDR3, the DNA is TGTGCCTGGAGTGTCCCCCAGGGGGCCTATAATTCACCCCTCCACTTT. Translation gives CAWSVPQGAYNSPLHF.

V usage is TRBV30 and J usage is TRBJ2-1; no clear D. The germline CDR1 and CDR2 sequences are GTSNPN and SVGIG (reference sequence). Trimming shortened V by 4 bases and J by 4 bases, and 11 bases separated the two germline ends. The CDR3 runs 13 residues. The CDR3 region is CAWTELNYNEQFF. The CDR3 DNA follows: TGTGCCTGGACGGAACTAAATTACAATGAGCAGTTCTTC.

To note about this clone: Other DNA sequences in the same sample also yield this CDR3. The chain couples TRBV11-2 to TRBJ2-7; TRBD2 agrees at 9 bases. Trimming removed 0 bases from V and 6 bases from J; junction bases left unmatched: 12. Germline V lookup: CDR1 SGHAT, CDR2 FQNNGV. The CDR3 has 17 residues. CDR3 nucleotide sequence: TGTGCCAGCAGCTTAGAATCGGGAAGGCTAGCGGGAAGCGAGCAGTACTTC. Translation gives CASSLESGRLAGSEQYF. Supplemented by reference TRBV11-2 and TRBJ2-7, the full variable domain reads EAGVAQSPRYKIIEKRQSVAFWCNPISGHATLYWYQQILGQGPKLLIQFQNNGVVDDSQLPKDRFSAERLKGVDSTLKIQPAKLEDSAVYLCASSLESGRLAGSEQYFGPGTRLTVT.

V usage is TRBV2 and J usage is TRBJ1-2; a weak D match, TRBD1 (5 bases). Trimming took 7 bases from V and 3 from J, leaving 12 bases between them. The germline gives CDR1 SNHLY, CDR2 FYNNEI. This CDR3 comprises 13 residues. CDR3 sequence: CASKSDSYYGYTF. CDR3 DNA: TGTGCCAGCAAGAGCGACAGCTACTATGGCTACACCTTC.

This sequence joins TRBV18 and TRBJ1-5, with unresolved D. V lost 0 bases to trimming and J lost 0 bases, with 12 bases between them. Germline V gene sequence: CDR1 KGHSH, CDR2 LQKENI. This CDR3 region has 17 residues. The CDR3 here is CASSPPQNSNSNQPQHF. CDR3 bases: TGTGCCAGCTCACCACCTCAGAACAGCAATAGCAATCAGCCCCAGCATTTT.

The chain joins TRBV30 to TRBJ2-3, with a weak D call TRBD2 (7 bases). Germline CDR1 reads GTSNPN; CDR2 reads SVGIG (reference sequence). Trimming shortened V by 0 bases and J by 0 bases, and 10 bases separated the two germline ends. The CDR3 is made up of 15 amino acids. As DNA, the CDR3 is TGTGCCTGGAGTGTAGGGGGGGCTAGCACAGATACGCAGTATTTT. It is translated as CAWSVGGASTDTQYF.

The rearrangement joins TRBV18 to TRBJ2-1; 11 bases line up with TRBD2. Germline lookup yields CDR1 KGHSH and CDR2 LQKENI. V lost 3 bases and J lost 6; bases outside the gene matches: 1. The CDR3 has 14 residues. This chain's CDR3 is CASSPLAGGNEQFF. The DNA of the CDR3 is TGTGCCAGCTCACCCCTAGCGGGAGGCAATGAGCAGTTCTTC.